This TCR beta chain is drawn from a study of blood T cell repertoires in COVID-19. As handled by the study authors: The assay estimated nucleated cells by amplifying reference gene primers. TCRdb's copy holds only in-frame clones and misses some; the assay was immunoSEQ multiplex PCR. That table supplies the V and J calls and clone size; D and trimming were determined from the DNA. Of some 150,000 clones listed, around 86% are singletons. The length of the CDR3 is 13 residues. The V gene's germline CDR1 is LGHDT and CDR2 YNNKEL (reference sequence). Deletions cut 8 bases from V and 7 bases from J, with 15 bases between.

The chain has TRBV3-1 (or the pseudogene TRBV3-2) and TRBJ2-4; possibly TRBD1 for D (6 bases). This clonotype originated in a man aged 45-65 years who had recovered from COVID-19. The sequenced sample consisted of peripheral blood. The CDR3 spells CASLSQGTNIQYF. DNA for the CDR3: TGTGCCAGCCTCTCTCAGGGGACGAACATTCAGTACTTC.